This TCR beta chain was obtained from a study of blood T cell repertoires in COVID-19. Study background: There were acute and convalescent COVID-19 samples, and they came from the United States, Italy and Spain. From T cells, B-cell-depleted T cells, or PBMCs came the material, which was cDNA or gDNA.

The V and J ends lost 7 bases and 2 bases, in that order; junction bases with no gene match: 11. This CDR3 has 15 residues. The germline CDR1 and CDR2 sequences are SGHTA and FQGNSA. In the study's own analysis: Amplification of reference gene primers provided the estimated nucleated cell counts. Sequencing used immunoSEQ multiplex PCR; TCRdb keeps in-frame clones, though not all of them. V and J calls and clone size are as listed in that table; D and trimming were resolved from the DNA. The repertoire holds 100,000 to 120,000 clones, 87% seen once, with roughly 4.9% in the top ten. The genes are TRBV7-2 and TRBJ2-7, with 7 nucleotides matching TRBD1. This receptor was identified in a human donor in a cohort sampled during active COVID-19. Material: peripheral blood. The CDR3 DNA is TGTGCCAGCACCCCGAAGACAGGGTGGGCCTACGAGCAGTACTTC. Its translation: CASTPKTGWAYEQYF.